The present TCR beta chain was sequenced within a study of T cells of healthy individuals. MiXCR was run by TCRdb on the 5' RACE reads, yielding one entry per CDR3 protein. The sample holds 38,000 or so distinct CDR3 sequences, about 4.5% seen once. This clonotype was picked up many times. This CDR3 is 14 amino acids long. The germline CDR1 and CDR2 sequences are MGHRA and YSYEKL. V trimming: 5 bases; J trimming: 3 bases; junction bases outside the gene matches: 6. The TCR comes from a human donor in good health. This chain uses TRBV4-1 with TRBJ1-2, with 7 bases identical to TRBD1. CDR3 protein: CASSIRQGDYGYTF. The CDR3 bases are TGCGCCAGCAGCATTCGACAGGGCGACTATGGCTACACCTTC.